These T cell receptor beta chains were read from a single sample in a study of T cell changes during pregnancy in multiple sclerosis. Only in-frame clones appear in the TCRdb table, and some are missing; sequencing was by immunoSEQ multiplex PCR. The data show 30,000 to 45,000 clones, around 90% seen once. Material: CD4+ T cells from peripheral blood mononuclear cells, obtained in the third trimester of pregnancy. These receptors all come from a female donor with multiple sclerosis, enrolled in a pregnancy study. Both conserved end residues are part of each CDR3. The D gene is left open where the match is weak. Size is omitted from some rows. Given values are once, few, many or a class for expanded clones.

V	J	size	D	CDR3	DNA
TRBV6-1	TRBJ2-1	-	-	CASSWGDGNNEQFF	TGTGCCAGCAGCTGGGGAGACGGAAACAATGAGCAGTTCTTC
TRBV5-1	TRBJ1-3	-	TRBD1	CASSLTTGREPTIYF	TGCGCCAGCAGCTTGACGACAGGGCGAGAGCCCACCATATATTTT
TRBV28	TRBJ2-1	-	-	CASSRGQYNEQFF	TGTGCCAGCAGTCGTGGACAGTACAATGAGCAGTTCTTC
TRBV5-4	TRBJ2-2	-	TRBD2	CASGSSGYNTGELFF	TGTGCCAGCGGAAGTAGCGGGTATAACACCGGGGAGCTGTTTTTT
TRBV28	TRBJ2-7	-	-	CASLSLEQTYEQYF	TGTGCCAGCCTTTCTCTGGAGCAAACCTACGAGCAGTACTTC
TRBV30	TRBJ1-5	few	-	CAWSVQGNQPQHF	TGTGCCTGGAGTGTCCAGGGGAATCAGCCCCAGCATTTT
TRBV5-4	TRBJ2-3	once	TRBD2	CASSRQAGGQGDTQYF	TGTGCCAGCAGCAGACAAGCGGGAGGGCAGGGAGATACGCAGTATTTT
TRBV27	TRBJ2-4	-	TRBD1	CASSSGTGAGGFLNIQYF	TGTGCCAGCAGTTCCGGGACAGGGGCTGGGGGGTTCCTAAACATTCAGTACTTC
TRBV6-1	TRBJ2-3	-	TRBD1	CASRTGGRTDTQYF	TGTGCCAGCAGGACAGGGGGGCGCACAGATACGCAGTATTTT
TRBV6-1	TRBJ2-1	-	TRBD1	CASSSHRGYEQFF	TGTGCCAGCAGTAGTCACAGGGGGTATGAGCAGTTCTTC
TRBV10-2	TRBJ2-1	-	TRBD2	CASSRGVSGSPSSYNEQFF	TGCGCCAGCAGTCGAGGGGTTAGCGGGAGCCCCAGCTCCTACAATGAGCAGTTCTTC
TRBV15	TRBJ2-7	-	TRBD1	CATSSRTGALYEQYF	TGTGCCACCAGCAGTAGGACAGGGGCTCTATACGAGCAGTACTTC
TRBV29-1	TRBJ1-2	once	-	CSVEGGRENYGYTF	TGCAGCGTTGAAGGGGGCAGAGAGAACTATGGCTACACCTTC
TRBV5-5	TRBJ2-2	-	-	CASSLARGRFPGELFF	TGTGCCAGCAGCTTGGCCAGGGGACGGTTTCCCGGGGAGCTGTTTTTT